These 14 T cell receptor beta chains share one sample of origin, sequenced in a study of OX40 agonist ivuxolimab in advanced cancers. Clones were sequenced by immunoSEQ multiplex PCR, and TCRdb holds only the in-frame ones, with some missing. The sample contains about 25,000 clones, around 79% of which appear only once. The sequences come from CD4+ or CD8+ T cells sorted from blood, collected in a trial of the OX40 agonist ivuxolimab. The receptors come from an adult with an advanced solid tumor such as melanoma, head and neck, liver or kidney cancer.

V and J are TRBV29-1 and TRBJ2-7; D perhaps matches TRBD1 (5 bases). The CDR3 sequence is 13 residues long. Germline loops: CDR1 SQVTM, CDR2 ANQGSEA. V was trimmed by 4 bases and J by 7 bases, leaving 17 bases between them. The CDR3 loop is CSVVPTDHFEQYF. CDR3 nucleotides: TGCAGCGTTGTCCCGACAGACCACTTTGAGCAGTACTTC.

The J gene is TRBJ1-5, the V gene TRBV7-8, with a weak D call TRBD1 (5 bases). Germline values: CDR1 SGHVS, CDR2 FQNEAQ. This CDR3 spans 15 amino acids. Trimming removed 0 bases from V and 4 bases from J, with 10 bases in between. The CDR3 sequence: CASSLAAGRNQPQHF. In nucleotides, the CDR3 is TGTGCCAGCAGCTTAGCCGCAGGGCGTAATCAGCCCCAGCATTTT.

The rearrangement links TRBV27 to TRBJ2-1, with no clear D. Germline values: CDR1 MNHEY, CDR2 SMNVEV (reference sequence). The V and J ends lost 4 bases and 9 bases respectively, with 13 bases between them. There are 13 residues in the CDR3. The CDR3, as DNA: TGTGCCAGCAGTTACGGCGGTGGGATTGAGCAGTTCTTC. It yields the protein CASSYGGGIEQFF.

This clone was seen a few times. V and J are TRBV11-1 and TRBJ2-7; 7 nucleotides line up with TRBD2. Trimming cost V 5 bases and J 2 bases; bases outside gene matches: 15. The CDR3 runs to 17 residues. The germline CDR1 and CDR2 sequences are SGHAT and FQDESV (reference sequence). Here the CDR3 reads CASSPRGRWGGTYEQYF. The CDR3 DNA reads as TGTGCCAGCAGCCCCCGCGGCCGTTGGGGGGGAACCTACGAGCAGTACTTC.

The V call is TRBV7-3, the J call TRBJ2-3, with 9 positions matching TRBD1. The trim removed 0 bases at V and 2 bases at J, leaving 6 bases unmatched. The germline gives CDR1 SGHTA, CDR2 FQGTGA. CDR3 length equals 17 residues. The CDR3 DNA follows: TGTGCCAGCAGCTTAACGCCTTGGGACAGGGACACAGATACGCAGTATTTT. This gives the protein CASSLTPWDRDTDTQYF.

The chain employs TRBV9 and TRBJ2-3; possibly TRBD2 for D (6 bases). Germline V CDR1 and CDR2: SGDLS, YYNGEE. This CDR3 has 15 residues. V was pared by 2 bases and J by 1 base, with 11 bases between. The CDR3: CASSVSGYRTDTQYF. CDR3 sequence (DNA): TGTGCCAGCAGCGTCAGCGGGTACCGCACAGATACGCAGTATTTT. The full variable domain, rest sourced from reference TRBV9 and TRBJ2-3, is DSGVTQTPKHLITATGQRVTLRCSPRSGDLSVYWYQQSLDQGLQFLIQYYNGEERAKGNILERFSAQQFPDLHSELNLSSLELGDSALYFCASSVSGYRTDTQYFGPGTRLTVL.

The chain uses TRBV9 and TRBJ2-7, with D perhaps matching TRBD2 (6 bases). The CDR3 is 14 residues long. In germline, CDR1 is SGDLS, CDR2 YYNGEE. The V gene lost 0 bases and the J gene lost 8 bases, with 15 bases spanning the gap. CDR3 protein: CASSVGGTSAKQYF. CDR3 DNA sequence: TGTGCCAGCAGCGTAGGAGGGACTTCAGCGAAGCAGTACTTC.

The V gene is TRBV7-6, the J gene TRBJ2-2; TRBD1 might be the D (6 bases). This CDR3 comprises 13 residues. CDR1 and CDR2 from the germline V gene are SGHVS and FNYEAQ. Trimming pared 5 bases from V and 7 bases from J, leaving 11 bases between. The CDR3 DNA reads TGTGCCAGCAGCCCAGGGGAAGGCGGGGAGCTGTTTTTT. It translates to CASSPGEGGELFF. The variable domain in full, completed from reference TRBV7-6 and TRBJ2-2, reads GAGVSQSPRYKVTKRGQDVALRCDPISGHVSLYWYRQALGQGPEFLTYFNYEAQQDKSGLPNDRFSAERPEGSISTLTIQRTEQRDSAMYRCASSPGEGGELFFGEGSRLTVL.

This chain uses TRBV7-6 with TRBJ2-1; unclear D gene. Germline V lookup: CDR1 SGHVS, CDR2 FNYEAQ. V was shortened by 1 base and J by 9 bases, with 13 bases between the two germline ends. The CDR3 runs to 14 residues. The CDR3 DNA reads TGTGCCAGCAGCTTAGGGACGATAAGCAGTGAGCAGTTCTTC. As protein: CASSLGTISSEQFF.

The rearrangement uses TRBV9 and TRBJ2-2; D gene uncertain. This CDR3 region has 13 residues. Per the germline V gene, CDR1 is SGDLS and CDR2 is YYNGEE. Trimming removed 4 bases at V and 4 bases at J, with 8 bases between. The CDR3 DNA reads TGTGCCAGCAGCTCCCGGCCCACCGGGGAGCTGTTTTTT. Residues: CASSSRPTGELFF. The whole variable domain, filled in from reference TRBV9 and TRBJ2-2, reads DSGVTQTPKHLITATGQRVTLRCSPRSGDLSVYWYQQSLDQGLQFLIQYYNGEERAKGNILERFSAQQFPDLHSELNLSSLELGDSALYFCASSSRPTGELFFGEGSRLTVL.

The J gene is TRBJ2-5, the V gene TRBV5-6; weak D call: TRBD1 (6 bases). From germline, CDR1 is SGHDT and CDR2 YYEEEE. V lost 3 bases and J lost 0, with 18 bases in between. The length of the CDR3 is 17 residues. In DNA, the CDR3 is TGTGCCAGCAGCTCAGGGGTTGTTGCGGCATACCAAGAGACCCAGTACTTC. Protein: CASSSGVVAAYQETQYF.

This sequence joins TRBV5-5 and TRBJ2-5; D remains ambiguous. The CDR3 contains 15 residues. Trimming removed 0 bases from V and 0 bases from J, with 9 bases in between. Germline CDR1 and CDR2: SGHKS and YYEKEE (reference sequence). The CDR3 here is CASSLEVQHQETQYF. The CDR3 nucleotides read TGTGCCAGCAGCTTGGAGGTCCAGCACCAAGAGACCCAGTACTTC.

The chain employs TRBV14 and TRBJ2-7; D call uncertain. The length of the CDR3 is 15 residues. The V gene lost 0 bases and the J gene lost 3 bases, with 12 bases spanning the gap. Germline assignment: CDR1 SGHDN and CDR2 FVKESK. For the CDR3, the DNA is TGTGCCAGCAGCCAAGAATATTTCATGGGCTACGAGCAGTACTTC. The encoded protein is CASSQEYFMGYEQYF.

The chain couples TRBV4-1 to TRBJ2-6, with D perhaps TRBD1 (5 bases). Trimming shortened V by 0 bases and J by 3 bases, and 6 bases separated the two germline ends. Germline lookup yields CDR1 MGHRA and CDR2 YSYEKL. The CDR3 has 15 amino acids. For the CDR3, the DNA is TGCGCCAGCAGCCAAGACAGGGTTGGGGCCAACGTCCTGACTTTC. Its translation is CASSQDRVGANVLTF.